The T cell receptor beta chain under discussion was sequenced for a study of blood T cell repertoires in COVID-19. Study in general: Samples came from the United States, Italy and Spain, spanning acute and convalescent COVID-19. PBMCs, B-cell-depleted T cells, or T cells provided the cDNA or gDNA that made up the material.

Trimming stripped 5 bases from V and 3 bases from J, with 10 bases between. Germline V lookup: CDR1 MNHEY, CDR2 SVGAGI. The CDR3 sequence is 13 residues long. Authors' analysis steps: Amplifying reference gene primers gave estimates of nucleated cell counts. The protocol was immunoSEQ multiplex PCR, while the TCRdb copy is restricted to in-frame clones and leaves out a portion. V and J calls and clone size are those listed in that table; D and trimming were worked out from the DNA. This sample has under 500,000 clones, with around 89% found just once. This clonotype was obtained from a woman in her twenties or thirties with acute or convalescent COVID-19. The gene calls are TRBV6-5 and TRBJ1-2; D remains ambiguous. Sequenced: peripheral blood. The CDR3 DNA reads TGTGCCAGCAGTAAAACTAGGGACTATGGCTACACCTTC. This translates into CASSKTRDYGYTF.